This TCR beta chain was identified in a study of blood T cell repertoires in COVID-19. At the level of the study: Collection of acute and convalescent COVID-19 samples took place in the United States, Italy and Spain. Sample material is recorded as cDNA or gDNA derived from T cells, B-cell-depleted T cells, or PBMCs.

Trimming took 3 bases from V and 5 from J; bases not matched to a gene: 5. This CDR3 spans 14 amino acids. Germline CDR1 and CDR2: SGHTA and FQGNSA. In the study's own analysis: Counts of nucleated cells, estimated from reference gene primer amplification, were obtained. Sequencing was performed with immunoSEQ multiplex PCR; in TCRdb, only in-frame clones are kept and a portion is missing. That table supplies the V and J calls and clone size; D and trimming were determined from the DNA. The sample yields 250,000 to 300,000 clones, 75% to 90% seen once. This receptor was identified in a man aged 35-49 years with acute or convalescent COVID-19. The chain carries TRBV7-2 and TRBJ2-5; 8 positions agree with TRBD2. Sequenced sample: peripheral blood. CDR3 DNA sequence: TGTGCCAGCAGCTTGTCGGGGGGGCCGGAGACCCAGTACTTC. Translated, it gives CASSLSGGPETQYF.